The next 23 T cell receptor beta chains were all read from a single sample in a study of cytomegalovirus exposure and HLA in healthy donors. The PCR used 60 Vbeta and 13 Jbeta primers. The method was immunoSEQ multiplex PCR; TCRdb's version includes in-frame clones alone and lacks a portion of them. This sample has 150,000 to 200,000 clones, with about 84% found just once. The sequenced material came from PBMCs. The receptor source for this set is a woman younger than 45 in good health and CMV-seropositive.

The rearrangement links TRBV28 to TRBJ1-5; the D gene is possibly TRBD1 (6 bases). This CDR3 is 16 amino acids long. The germline CDR1 and CDR2 sequences are MDHEN and SYDVKM. V shed 5 bases and J shed 7 bases, with 21 bases lying between them. For the CDR3, the DNA is TGTGCCAGCAGTGCGTACTCGACAGGCTGGGCCCAGCCCCAGCATTTT. This translates into CASSAYSTGWAQPQHF.

The rearrangement joins TRBV7-2 to TRBJ2-1; the D is unclear. Germline-derived CDR1 and CDR2 are SGHTA and FQGNSA. V was trimmed by 1 base and J by 4 bases, leaving 8 bases between them. The CDR3 contains 14 residues. The CDR3 reads CASSLDAGYNEQFF. The CDR3 DNA reads TGTGCCAGCAGCTTAGACGCAGGTTACAATGAGCAGTTCTTC. Full variable domain (remainder filled in from reference TRBV7-2 and TRBJ2-1): GAGVSQSPSNKVTEKGKDVELRCDPISGHTALYWYRQSLGQGLEFLIYFQGNSAPDKSGLPSDRFSAERTGGSVSTLTIQRTQQEDSAVYLCASSLDAGYNEQFFGPGTRLTVL.

In DNA, the CDR3 is TGTGCCAGCAGTTTCGACAGGGCCTACGAGCAGTACTTC. It specifies CASSFDRAYEQYF. The chain recombines TRBV27 with TRBJ2-7; 7 nucleotides agree with TRBD1. This CDR3 is built from 13 residues. V shed 3 bases, J shed 2 bases, and the junction held 1 base outside the gene matches. Germline V gene sequence: CDR1 MNHEY, CDR2 SMNVEV (reference sequence).

This chain uses TRBV18 with TRBJ1-3; 8 nucleotides line up with TRBD1. The V gene end was trimmed by 0 bases and the J gene end by 4 bases; junction bases not matched to a gene: 5. This CDR3 contains 16 residues. Germline lookup yields CDR1 KGHSH and CDR2 LQKENI. The CDR3 here is CASSPPQGTGGNTIYF. CDR3 nucleotide sequence: TGTGCCAGCTCACCACCGCAAGGGACAGGAGGAAACACCATATATTTT.

The chain joins TRBV27 to TRBJ2-3, with 7 bases matching TRBD1. The CDR3 spans 15 residues. The germline gives CDR1 MNHEY, CDR2 SMNVEV (reference sequence). The V segment lost 5 bases and the J segment 0 bases; nucleotides outside the gene matches: 5. This chain's CDR3 is CASSRQTGSTDTQYF. The CDR3 bases are TGTGCCAGCAGTAGACAGACAGGGAGCACAGATACGCAGTATTTT.

This chain connects TRBV30 to TRBJ2-1; 8 bases match TRBD2. The germline V gene encodes CDR1 GTSNPN and CDR2 SVGIG (reference sequence). The CDR3 spans 13 residues. Germline trimming cut 3 bases from V and 12 bases from J; bases unmatched to any gene: 10. The CDR3 region is CAWRPKAGVGQFF. As DNA, the CDR3 is TGTGCCTGGAGGCCCAAAGCGGGAGTCGGGCAGTTCTTC.

J is TRBJ2-5 and V is TRBV18; D gene ambiguous. Looked up from germline, CDR1 is KGHSH and CDR2 is LQKENI. Trimming stripped 5 bases from V and 4 bases from J, with 11 bases between. This CDR3 spans 13 amino acids. The CDR3 DNA reads as TGTGCCAGCTCATCCCTCCCTCGAGAGACCCAGTACTTC. Translating gives CASSSLPRETQYF.

This clone was counted a few times. The chain joins TRBV5-4 to TRBJ1-6; TRBD1 matches at 10 bases. The germline V gene has CDR1 SGHNT and CDR2 YYREEE (reference sequence). V was pared by 5 bases and J by 7 bases, with 9 bases of the junction left unmatched. The CDR3 is made up of 16 amino acids. The CDR3 loop is CASRDKGTGDNSPLHF. CDR3 bases: TGTGCCAGCAGGGATAAAGGGACAGGGGACAATTCACCCCTCCACTTT.

The chain is built from TRBV30 and TRBJ1-2; D remains ambiguous. The CDR3 length is 11 residues. Germline CDR1 is GTSNPN and CDR2 is SVGIG (reference sequence). Trimming left V 3 bases short and J 4 bases short, with 6 bases between. The CDR3 is CAWRRVYGYTF. CDR3 coding DNA: TGTGCCTGGAGGAGGGTCTATGGCTACACCTTC.

The chain uses TRBV19 and TRBJ2-1; 16 bases match TRBD2. Germline trimming cut 5 bases from V and 6 bases from J; bases unmatched to any gene: 7. Germline V gene sequence: CDR1 LNHDA, CDR2 SQIVND (reference sequence). The CDR3 loop spans 17 amino acids. DNA of the CDR3: TGTGCCAGTAGTTGGGGGACTAGCGGGGGGGCTTCCAATGAGCAGTTCTTC. Protein sequence: CASSWGTSGGASNEQFF.

The chain employs TRBV27 and TRBJ1-5, with D hard to call. The CDR3 length is 14 residues. Germline V gene lookup returns CDR1 MNHEY and CDR2 SMNVEV (reference sequence). V lost 3 bases, J lost 0 bases, and 6 bases lay in between. The CDR3 nucleotides are TGTGCCAGCAGTTTCACTCTTAGCAATCAGCCCCAGCATTTT. Translated: CASSFTLSNQPQHF.

This clone has a single count. This sequence joins TRBV5-1 and TRBJ2-1, with 9 bases that match TRBD2. Germline values: CDR1 SGHRS, CDR2 YFSETQ. The CDR3 length is 16 residues. With V trimmed by 0 bases and J by 8 bases, 9 bases remained unmatched. CDR3 residues: CASSLEASGTSHEQFF. CDR3 in DNA: TGCGCCAGCAGCTTGGAGGCTAGCGGGACTTCGCATGAGCAGTTCTTC.

This clone was counted a few times. The CDR3 nucleotides read TGTGCCAGCAGTTTGGCAGGCTACAATGAGCAGTTCTTC. As protein: CASSLAGYNEQFF. The rearrangement uses TRBV28 and TRBJ2-1; D call uncertain. CDR1 is MDHEN and CDR2 is SYDVKM in the germline V gene. Trimming removed 3 bases from V and 3 bases from J, with 6 bases in between. The CDR3 contains 13 residues.

The V and J genes are TRBV6-1 and TRBJ2-7, with 7 bases identical to TRBD1. V lost 1 base and J lost 0; bases outside the gene matches: 3. CDR1 is MNHNS and CDR2 is SASEGT in the germline V gene. The CDR3 length is 15 residues. For the CDR3, the DNA is TGTGCCAGCAGTGAAGAACAGGGGAGCTCCTACGAGCAGTACTTC. Translating gives CASSEEQGSSYEQYF.

The V and J genes are TRBV30 and TRBJ2-1, with a weak D call TRBD1 (6 bases). Between the trimmed V and J ends, which lost 3 bases and 6 bases, there was a span of 6 bases. Germline CDR1 is GTSNPN and CDR2 is SVGIG (reference sequence). The CDR3 covers 11 residues. The CDR3 loop is CAWRGGNEQFF. Here the CDR3 DNA reads TGTGCCTGGAGAGGGGGCAATGAGCAGTTCTTC.

V usage is TRBV4-3 and J usage is TRBJ2-5; TRBD2 matches 8 bases. Germline loops: CDR1 LGHNA, CDR2 YSLEER. This CDR3 is built from 16 residues. V lost 2 bases and J lost 11; bases outside the gene matches: 16. This CDR3 reads CASSQTLGGARGEQYF. The CDR3 bases are TGCGCCAGCAGCCAAACCCTAGGGGGGGCGCGGGGGGAGCAGTACTTC.

This clone has a single count. The rearrangement links TRBV28 to TRBJ2-5, with 10 bases identical to TRBD1. Germline values: CDR1 MDHEN, CDR2 SYDVKM. V lost 6 bases, J lost 5 bases, and 12 bases stayed unmatched. The CDR3 is 16 residues long. The CDR3 is CASSGMTGGVRETQYF. The DNA for the CDR3 is TGTGCCAGCAGCGGGATGACAGGGGGCGTTCGGGAGACCCAGTACTTC.

The CDR3 protein is CASSRGGADGYTF. CDR3 DNA: TGTGCCAGCAGTCGAGGGGGTGCTGATGGCTACACCTTC. The rearrangement links TRBV6-5 to TRBJ1-2; possible D gene TRBD1, 6 bases. The length of the CDR3 is 13 residues. Germline V gene lookup returns CDR1 MNHEY and CDR2 SVGAGI. V lost 5 bases to trimming and J lost 6 bases, with 13 bases between them.

V is TRBV28 and J is TRBJ2-7; the match to TRBD1 covers 7 bases. Trimming at V came to 4 bases and at J to 3 bases, leaving 18 bases not matched to a gene. The CDR3 covers 18 residues. Germline V gene sequence: CDR1 MDHEN, CDR2 SYDVKM. CDR3 coding DNA: TGTGCCAGCAGTTCCGGGACAGTGCACGACTATATATACTACGAGCAGTACTTC. Translation gives CASSSGTVHDYIYYEQYF.

The chain recombines TRBV4-3 with TRBJ2-3, with D possibly matching TRBD2 (5 bases). CDR3 length: 19 amino acids. Trimming pared 0 bases from V and 0 bases from J, leaving 19 bases between. CDR1 is LGHNA, CDR2 YSLEER, per germline. This chain's CDR3 is CASSQDRGSSAGSTDTQYF. In DNA, the CDR3 is TGCGCCAGCAGCCAAGATCGCGGAAGTAGCGCTGGGAGCACAGATACGCAGTATTTT.

This clone has at least ten counts. The chain links TRBV15 to TRBJ2-7; weak D call: TRBD2 (5 bases). The V gene's germline CDR1 is LNHNV and CDR2 YYDKDF (reference sequence). Trimming took off 5 bases at V and 4 bases at J, with 15 bases between the two ends. The CDR3 loop spans 14 amino acids. The CDR3, as DNA: TGTGCCACCAGCCATGGGAGCGGCGGGTACGAGCAGTACTTC. Amino acids: CATSHGSGGYEQYF. Full variable domain (missing parts from reference TRBV15 and TRBJ2-7): DAMVIQNPRYQVTQFGKPVTLSCSQTLNHNVMYWYQQKSSQAPKLLFHYYDKDFNNEADTPDNFQSRRPNTSFCFLDIRSPGLGDTAMYLCATSHGSGGYEQYFGPGTRLTVT.

The rearrangement uses TRBV11-3 and TRBJ2-2; 11 positions agree with TRBD2. The CDR3 consists of 16 residues. Losses at the gene ends were 5 bases for V and 5 bases for J; bases not matched to a gene: 7. Germline-derived CDR1 and CDR2 are SGHNT and YENEEA. This CDR3 is CASSLTRTSGTGELFF. The CDR3 DNA is TGTGCCAGCAGCCTAACCCGGACTAGCGGGACCGGGGAGCTGTTTTTT.

As DNA, the CDR3 is TGTGCCACCAGCAAGACCTCGTCGGGTGAGACCCAGTACTTC. Its protein product is CATSKTSSGETQYF. J is TRBJ2-5 and V is TRBV15; D is uncertain. Germline V gene lookup returns CDR1 LNHNV and CDR2 YYDKDF (reference sequence). The V end lost 4 bases, the J end lost 5 bases, and 14 bases lay between the germline ends. CDR3 size: 14 residues.